This T cell receptor (beta chain) came from a study of CD8 T cells in Susac syndrome. Trimming stripped 1 base from V and 6 bases from J, with 7 bases between. This CDR3 spans 13 amino acids. The V gene's germline CDR1 is LNHDA and CDR2 SQIVND (reference sequence). Reverse transcription of roughly 0.5 to 1 ug RNA was carried out with random hexamers. The amplification used immunoSEQ multiplex PCR on TCR beta CDR3; it spanned 54 Vbeta and 13 Jbeta. MiXCR, applied by TCRdb to the immunoSEQ multiplex PCR reads, yields one record per CDR3 protein. The table lists about 250,000 distinct CDR3 sequences, about 93% of them singletons.

The specimen sequenced was CD4+ T cells from PBMCs. The J gene is TRBJ2-1, the V gene TRBV19; the D is unclear. This clonotype was sampled from a human donor with multiple sclerosis. The CDR3 loop reads CASSIAAANEQFF. The CDR3 coding sequence is TGTGCCAGTAGTATAGCGGCCGCCAATGAGCAGTTCTTC.